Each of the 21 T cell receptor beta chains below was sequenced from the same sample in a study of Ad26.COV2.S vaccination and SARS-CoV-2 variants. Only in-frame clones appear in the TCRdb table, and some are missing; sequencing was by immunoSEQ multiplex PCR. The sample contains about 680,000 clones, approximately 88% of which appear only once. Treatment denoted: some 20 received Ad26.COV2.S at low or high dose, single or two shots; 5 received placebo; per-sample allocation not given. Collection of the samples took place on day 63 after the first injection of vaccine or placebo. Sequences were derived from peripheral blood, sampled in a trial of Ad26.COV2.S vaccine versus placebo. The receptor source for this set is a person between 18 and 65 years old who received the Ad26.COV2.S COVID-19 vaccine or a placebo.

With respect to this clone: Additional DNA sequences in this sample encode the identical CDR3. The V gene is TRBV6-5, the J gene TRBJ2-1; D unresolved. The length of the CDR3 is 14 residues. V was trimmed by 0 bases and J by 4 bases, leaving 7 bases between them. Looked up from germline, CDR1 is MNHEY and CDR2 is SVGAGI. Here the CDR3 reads CASSYSGIYNEQFF. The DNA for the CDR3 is TGTGCCAGCAGTTACTCGGGGATTTACAATGAGCAGTTCTTC.

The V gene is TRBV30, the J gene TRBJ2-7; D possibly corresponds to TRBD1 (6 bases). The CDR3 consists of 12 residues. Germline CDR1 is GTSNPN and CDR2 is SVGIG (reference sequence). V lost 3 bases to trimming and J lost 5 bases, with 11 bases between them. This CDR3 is CAWRGTPNEQYF. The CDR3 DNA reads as TGTGCCTGGAGGGGGACACCAAACGAGCAGTACTTC.

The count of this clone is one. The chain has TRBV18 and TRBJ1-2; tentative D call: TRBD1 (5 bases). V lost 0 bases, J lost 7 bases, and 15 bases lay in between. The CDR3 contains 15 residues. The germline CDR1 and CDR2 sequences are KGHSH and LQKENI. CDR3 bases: TGTGCCAGCTCACCACCTTCTTTGAATGGGGCTGGCTACACCTTC. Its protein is CASSPPSLNGAGYTF. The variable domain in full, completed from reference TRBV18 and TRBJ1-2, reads NAGVMQNPRHLVRRRGQEARLRCSPMKGHSHVYWYRQLPEEGLKFMVYLQKENIIDESGMPKERFSAEFPKEGPSILRIQQVVRGDSAAYFCASSPPSLNGAGYTFGSGTRLTVV.

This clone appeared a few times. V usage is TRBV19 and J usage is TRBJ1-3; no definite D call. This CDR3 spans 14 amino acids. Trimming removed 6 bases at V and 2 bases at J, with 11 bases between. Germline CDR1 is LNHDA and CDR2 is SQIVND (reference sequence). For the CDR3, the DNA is TGTGCCAGTAGCACGCTCGGTGCTGGAAACACCATATATTTT. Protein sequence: CASSTLGAGNTIYF.

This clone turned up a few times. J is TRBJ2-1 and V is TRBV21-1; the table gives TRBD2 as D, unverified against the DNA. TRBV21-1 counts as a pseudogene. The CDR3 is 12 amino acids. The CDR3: CASSSGPGEQFF. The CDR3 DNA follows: TGTGCCAGCAGCAGCGGGCCAGGAGAGCAGTTCTTC.

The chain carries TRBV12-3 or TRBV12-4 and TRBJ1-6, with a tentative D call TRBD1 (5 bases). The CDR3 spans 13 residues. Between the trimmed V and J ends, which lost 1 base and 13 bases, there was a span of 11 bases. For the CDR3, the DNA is TGTGCCAGCAGTTTAGACAGGCGTTTGCCCCTCCACTTT. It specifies CASSLDRRLPLHF.

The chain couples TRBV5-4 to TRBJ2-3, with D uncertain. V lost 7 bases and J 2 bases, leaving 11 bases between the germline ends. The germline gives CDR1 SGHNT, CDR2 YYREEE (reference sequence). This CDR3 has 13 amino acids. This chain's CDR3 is CASSDEHTDTQYF. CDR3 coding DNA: TGTGCCAGCTCGGACGAACACACAGATACGCAGTATTTT.

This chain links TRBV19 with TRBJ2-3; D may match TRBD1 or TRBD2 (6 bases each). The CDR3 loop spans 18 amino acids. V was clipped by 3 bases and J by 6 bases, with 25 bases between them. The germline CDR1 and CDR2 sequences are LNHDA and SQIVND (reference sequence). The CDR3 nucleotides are TGTGCCAGTAGTATGGGCTTCCGGGGGACACCACGTTTGGATACGCAGTATTTT. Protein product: CASSMGFRGTPRLDTQYF. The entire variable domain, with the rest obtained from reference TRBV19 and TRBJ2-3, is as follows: DGGITQSPKYLFRKEGQNVTLSCEQNLNHDAMYWYRQDPGQGLRLIYYSQIVNDFQKGDIAEGYSVSREKKESFPLTVTSAQKNPTAFYLCASSMGFRGTPRLDTQYFGPGTRLTVL.

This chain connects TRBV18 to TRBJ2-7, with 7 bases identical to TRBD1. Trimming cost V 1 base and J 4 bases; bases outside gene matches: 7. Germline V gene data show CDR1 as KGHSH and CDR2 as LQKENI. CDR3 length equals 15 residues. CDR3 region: CASSPRQGALYEQYF. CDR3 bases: TGTGCCAGCTCACCACGACAGGGTGCCCTTTACGAGCAGTACTTC. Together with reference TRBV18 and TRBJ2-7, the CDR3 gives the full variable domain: NAGVMQNPRHLVRRRGQEARLRCSPMKGHSHVYWYRQLPEEGLKFMVYLQKENIIDESGMPKERFSAEFPKEGPSILRIQQVVRGDSAAYFCASSPRQGALYEQYFGPGTRLTVT.

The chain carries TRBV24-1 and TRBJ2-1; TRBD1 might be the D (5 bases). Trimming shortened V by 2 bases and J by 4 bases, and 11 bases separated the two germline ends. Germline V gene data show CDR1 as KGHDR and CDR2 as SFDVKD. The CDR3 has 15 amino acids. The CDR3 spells CATSDYPGSYNEQFF. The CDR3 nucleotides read TGTGCCACCAGTGATTACCCAGGGTCGTACAATGAGCAGTTCTTC.

The CDR3 region is CASSIRGIAEAFF. Here the CDR3 DNA reads TGTGCCAGTAGTATCAGGGGCATCGCTGAAGCTTTCTTT. This chain joins TRBV19 and TRBJ1-1; a weak D match, TRBD1 (6 bases). The CDR3 consists of 13 residues. V gave up 3 bases and J gave up 6 bases, with 11 bases separating them. The V gene's germline CDR1 is LNHDA and CDR2 SQIVND (reference sequence).

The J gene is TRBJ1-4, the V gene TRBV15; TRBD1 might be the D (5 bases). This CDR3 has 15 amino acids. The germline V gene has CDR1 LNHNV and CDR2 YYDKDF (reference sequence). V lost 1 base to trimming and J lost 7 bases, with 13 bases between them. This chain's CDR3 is CATSRAGPGLEKLFF. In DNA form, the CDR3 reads TGTGCCACCAGCAGAGCAGGGCCTGGGCTTGAAAAACTGTTTTTT.

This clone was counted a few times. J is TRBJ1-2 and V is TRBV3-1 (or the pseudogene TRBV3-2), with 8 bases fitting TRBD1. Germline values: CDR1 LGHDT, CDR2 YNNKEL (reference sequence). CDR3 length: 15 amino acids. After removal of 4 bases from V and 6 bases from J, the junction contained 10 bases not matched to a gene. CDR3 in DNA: TGTGCCAGCAGCCCGAGGACAGGGCTGGGGGATGGCTACACCTTC. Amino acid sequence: CASSPRTGLGDGYTF.

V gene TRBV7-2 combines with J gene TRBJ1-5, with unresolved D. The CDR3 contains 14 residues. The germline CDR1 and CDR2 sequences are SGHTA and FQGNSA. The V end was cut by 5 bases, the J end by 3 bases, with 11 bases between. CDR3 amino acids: CASSKDGPNQPQHF. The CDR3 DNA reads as TGTGCCAGCAGCAAAGACGGCCCCAATCAGCCCCAGCATTTT.

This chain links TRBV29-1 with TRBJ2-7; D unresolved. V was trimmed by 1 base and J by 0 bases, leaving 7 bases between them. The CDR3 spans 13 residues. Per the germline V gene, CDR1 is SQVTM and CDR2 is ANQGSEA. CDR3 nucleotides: TGCAGCGTTGAAGGCGCGCGCTCCTACGAGCAGTACTTC. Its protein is CSVEGARSYEQYF.

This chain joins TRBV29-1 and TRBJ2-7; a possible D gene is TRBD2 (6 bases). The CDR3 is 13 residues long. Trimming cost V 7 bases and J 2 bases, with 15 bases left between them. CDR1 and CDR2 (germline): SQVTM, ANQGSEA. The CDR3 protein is CSAGGPNTYEQYF. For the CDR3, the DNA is TGCAGCGCCGGAGGGCCTAATACCTACGAGCAGTACTTC.

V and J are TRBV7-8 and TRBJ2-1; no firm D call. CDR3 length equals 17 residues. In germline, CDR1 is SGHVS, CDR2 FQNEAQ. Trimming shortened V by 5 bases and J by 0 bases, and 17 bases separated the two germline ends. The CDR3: CASSPPSLGISYNEQFF. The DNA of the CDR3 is TGTGCCAGCAGCCCGCCTTCGCTAGGGATCTCCTACAATGAGCAGTTCTTC.

The CDR3 nucleotides are TGTGCCGGGGGGGACCGGGGGGCAGATACGCAGTATTTT. Protein: CAGGDRGADTQYF. The chain is built from TRBV12-5 and TRBJ2-3; 8 bases fit TRBD2. The CDR3 contains 13 residues. Germline V gene lookup returns CDR1 LGHNT and CDR2 FRNRAP. Combining the CDR3 with reference TRBV12-5 and TRBJ2-3 gives the whole variable domain DARVTQTPRHKVTEMGQEVTMRCQPILGHNTVFWYRQTMMQGLELLAYFRNRAPLDDSGMPKDRFSAEMPDATLATLKIQPSEPRDSAVYFCAGGDRGADTQYFGPGTRLTVL.

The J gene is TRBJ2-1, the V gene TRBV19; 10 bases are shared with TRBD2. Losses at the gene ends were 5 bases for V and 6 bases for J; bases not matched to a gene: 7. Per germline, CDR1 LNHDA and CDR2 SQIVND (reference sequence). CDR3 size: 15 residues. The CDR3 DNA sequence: TGTGCCAGTAGTGCACTAGCGGGAAACGCCAATGAGCAGTTCTTC. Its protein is CASSALAGNANEQFF.

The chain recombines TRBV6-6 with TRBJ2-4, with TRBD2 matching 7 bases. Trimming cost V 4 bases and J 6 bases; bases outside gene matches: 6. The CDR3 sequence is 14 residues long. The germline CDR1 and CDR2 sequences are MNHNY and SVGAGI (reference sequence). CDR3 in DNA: TGTGCCAGCAGTTCGGGGGGACTAATAAACATTCAGTACTTC. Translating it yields CASSSGGLINIQYF.

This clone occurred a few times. Written as DNA, the CDR3 is TGTGCCATCAGTGTCGGGGTCTCCTACGAGCAGTACTTC. Translating it yields CAISVGVSYEQYF. V gene TRBV10-3 combines with J gene TRBJ2-7, with D perhaps TRBD2 (5 bases). The CDR3 has 13 amino acids. V lost 4 bases to trimming and J lost 0 bases, with 7 bases between them. Germline CDR1 is ENHRY and CDR2 is SYGVKD.